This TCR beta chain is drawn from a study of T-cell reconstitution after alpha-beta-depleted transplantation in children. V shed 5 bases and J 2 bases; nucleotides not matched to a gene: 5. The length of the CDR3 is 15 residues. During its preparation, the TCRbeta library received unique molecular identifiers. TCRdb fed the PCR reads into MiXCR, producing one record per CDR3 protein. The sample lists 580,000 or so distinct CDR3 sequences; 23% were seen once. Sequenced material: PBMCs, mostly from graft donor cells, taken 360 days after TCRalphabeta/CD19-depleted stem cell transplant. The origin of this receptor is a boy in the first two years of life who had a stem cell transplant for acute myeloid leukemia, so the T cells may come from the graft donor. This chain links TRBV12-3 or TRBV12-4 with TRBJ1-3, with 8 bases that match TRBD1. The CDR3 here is CASSRTGRAGNTIYF. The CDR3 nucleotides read TGTGCCAGCAGTAGGACAGGGAGAGCTGGAAACACCATATATTTT.